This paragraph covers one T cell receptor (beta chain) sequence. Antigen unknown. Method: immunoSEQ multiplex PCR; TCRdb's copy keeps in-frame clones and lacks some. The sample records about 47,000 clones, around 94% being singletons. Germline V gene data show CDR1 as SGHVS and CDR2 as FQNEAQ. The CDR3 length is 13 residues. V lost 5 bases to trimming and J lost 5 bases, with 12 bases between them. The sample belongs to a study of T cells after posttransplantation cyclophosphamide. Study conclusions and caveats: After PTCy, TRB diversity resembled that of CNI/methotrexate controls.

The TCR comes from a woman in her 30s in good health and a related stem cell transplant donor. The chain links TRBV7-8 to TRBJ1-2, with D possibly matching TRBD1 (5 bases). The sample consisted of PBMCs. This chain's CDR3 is CASSPRVGYGYTF. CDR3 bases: TGTGCCAGCAGCCCCAGGGTGGGTTATGGCTACACCTTC. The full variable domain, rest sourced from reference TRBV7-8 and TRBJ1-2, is GAGVSQSPRYKVAKRGQDVALRCDPISGHVSLFWYQQALGQGPEFLTYFQNEAQLDKSGLPSDRFFAERPEGSVSTLKIQRTQQEDSAVYLCASSPRVGYGYTFGSGTRLTVV.